The rows below give T cell receptor beta chains drawn from one sample of a study of control samples from healthy donors and cancer patients. TCRdb's copy holds only in-frame clones and misses some; the assay was immunoSEQ multiplex PCR. The sample lists approximately 100,000 clones; just under 95% were seen once. The sample was blood. These receptors all come from a human donor in good health. The donor label of this sample is uncertain. CDR3s include the opening cysteine and the closing phenylalanine or tryptophan. A D gene is named only where the DNA matches it firmly. Clone size appears in some rows only: once, few, many, or a class for an expanded clone.

clone_size,v_call,d_call,j_call,cdr3_nt,cdr3_aa
-,TRBV7-2,-,TRBJ1-2,TGTGCCAGCAGCTTAGGGACAGTTTCTAACTATGGCTACACCTTC,CASSLGTVSNYGYTF
-,TRBV2,-,TRBJ2-4,TGTGCCAGCAGGGAGGACAATGGCAAAAACATTCAGTACTTC,CASREDNGKNIQYF
-,TRBV11-2,-,TRBJ2-2,TGTGCCAGCAGCTTAGGCCTAAACACCGGGGAGCTGTTTTTT,CASSLGLNTGELFF
-,TRBV6-6,-,TRBJ1-6,TGTGCCAGCAGTCCAACCCCCCATCTACAGGGCAGTTCACCCCTCCACTTT,CASSPTPHLQGSSPLHF
-,TRBV3-1/TRBV3-2,TRBD1,TRBJ1-6,TGTGCCAGCAGCCAAACTTTAAATAAGGGACAGGGATCATATTCACCCCTCCACTTT,CASSQTLNKGQGSYSPLHF
-,TRBV27,-,TRBJ1-1,TGTGCCAGCAGTAAAGGGGGTCCTGAAGCTTTCTTT,CASSKGGPEAFF
-,TRBV10-3,TRBD1,TRBJ1-1,TGTGCCATCACGGGACAGGCGAACACTGAAGCTTTCTTT,CAITGQANTEAFF
-,TRBV2,TRBD1,TRBJ1-5,TGTGCCAGCAGTGAAGCGATGGGGGTCAGAACGAACCAGGGGGCCCAGCATTTT,CASSEAMGVRTNQGAQHF
-,TRBV11-2,-,TRBJ1-5,TGTGCCAGCAGCTTAGGGCTGGCTAGCAATCAGCCCCAGCATTTT,CASSLGLASNQPQHF
-,TRBV5-1,TRBD2,TRBJ2-5,TGCGCCAGCAGAGCCGGGACTAGCGGGGGCCCCCATTGGTACTTC,CASRAGTSGGPHWYF
-,TRBV2,-,TRBJ1-5,TGTGCCAGCACGGGAGCGGACCCCTATCAGCCCCAGCATTTT,CASTGADPYQPQHF
-,TRBV6-5,-,TRBJ1-2,TGTGCCAGCGCTCCCTCCCAGACGGGCTATGGCTACACCTTC,CASAPSQTGYGYTF
-,TRBV24-1,-,TRBJ1-1,TGTGCCACCAGCAACTCCGGGGGGCCCGACATGAACACTGAAGCTTTCTTT,CATSNSGGPDMNTEAFF
-,TRBV7-2,-,TRBJ2-3,TGTGCCAGCAGCCGGGACACCCTGGGAGCAGATACGCAGTATTTT,CASSRDTLGADTQYF
-,TRBV5-1,-,TRBJ1-3,TGCGCCAGCAGCCTTCTCGGCCCGACAGATTCTGGAAACACCATATATTTT,CASSLLGPTDSGNTIYF
-,TRBV19,TRBD1,TRBJ1-1,TGTGCCAGTGCCGGGACAGCGGGCACTGAAGCTTTCTTT,CASAGTAGTEAFF
-,TRBV11-2,TRBD2,TRBJ2-5,TGTGCCAGCAGCGGTAGCGGGGGGGGTAAGACCCAGTACTTC,CASSGSGGGKTQYF
few,TRBV2,TRBD2,TRBJ2-1,TGTGCCAGCAGTGAATTGGGCCGGGGAGGGGTGAATGAGCAGTTCTTC,CASSELGRGGVNEQFF
-,TRBV19,TRBD1,TRBJ2-6,TGTGCCAGTAGTATTGGGACAGGACAGGCTGGGGCCAACGTCCTGACTTTC,CASSIGTGQAGANVLTF
-,TRBV20-1,-,TRBJ1-2,TGCAGTGCTAGGTCACAGGGCGGCTACACCTTC,CSARSQGGYTF
-,TRBV5-4,-,TRBJ2-5,TGTGCCAGCAGCTGGGGGACGGGTGGCGGGCAAGAGACCCAGTACTTC,CASSWGTGGGQETQYF
once,TRBV23-1,-,TRBJ1-5,TGCGCCAGCAGTCAAGAAGGGTGCCCTAATCAGCCCCAGCATTTT,CASSQEGCPNQPQHF
-,TRBV10-1,-,TRBJ2-3,TGCGCCAGCAGCCCAGGGGTGAGCACAGATACGCAGTATTTT,CASSPGVSTDTQYF
-,TRBV9,TRBD1,TRBJ1-2,TGTGCCTCACACCAAGGGGGACAGGGGGCAGGCGGCTACACCTTC,CASHQGGQGAGGYTF
-,TRBV12-5,-,TRBJ1-3,TGTGCTAGTGGTTTGGCTACGGGGTACTCTGGAAACACCATATATTTT,CASGLATGYSGNTIYF
-,TRBV7-9,TRBD2,TRBJ2-1,TGTGCCAGCAGCCCGCGGGGGGTGAGTAACAATGAGCAGTTCTTC,CASSPRGVSNNEQFF
-,TRBV7-6,-,TRBJ2-5,TGTGCCAGCAGCTTAGCGTTGGAGACCCAGTACTTC,CASSLALETQYF
-,TRBV6-5,TRBD2,TRBJ2-3,TGTGCCAGCAGTTATACTGCGGGGGGTTTCACAGATACGCAGTATTTT,CASSYTAGGFTDTQYF
-,TRBV7-8,-,TRBJ2-7,TGTGCCAGCAGCTCCCTTTACGAGCAGTACTTC,CASSSLYEQYF
-,TRBV7-2,TRBD1,TRBJ2-1,TGTGCCAGCAGCATCGGACAGGGGGGCCATGAGCAGTTCTTC,CASSIGQGGHEQFF
-,TRBV5-6,TRBD2,TRBJ2-4,TGTGCCAGCAGCTTACTAGCGGGACAAAACATTCAGTACTTC,CASSLLAGQNIQYF
-,TRBV5-6,-,TRBJ2-5,TGTGCCAGCAGCGAACAGGGAGTTCAAGAGACCCAGTACTTC,CASSEQGVQETQYF
-,TRBV7-9,-,TRBJ1-5,TGTGCCAGCAGCTTATCAGGGGACATTCAGCCCCAGCATTTT,CASSLSGDIQPQHF
-,TRBV19,-,TRBJ2-1,TGTGCCAGTAGTATTCCCAGTGACGGTGACAATGAGCAGTTCTTC,CASSIPSDGDNEQFF
-,TRBV25-1,TRBD1,TRBJ1-6,TGTGCCAGCAGTGAGGGACAGTTTAATTCACCCCTCCACTTT,CASSEGQFNSPLHF
-,TRBV5-5,-,TRBJ1-6,TGTGCCAGCAGCTCCCAGGCTACGGAATATAATTCACCCCTCCACTTT,CASSSQATEYNSPLHF
-,TRBV27,-,TRBJ2-7,TGTGCCAGCAGTCCTGCGACCTCGGCTTACTACGAGCAGTACTTC,CASSPATSAYYEQYF
-,TRBV2,TRBD1,TRBJ2-1,TGTGCCAGTAACTATAGGACAGGGGGCAAAGATGAGCAGTTCTTC,CASNYRTGGKDEQFF
-,TRBV5-1,TRBD1,TRBJ1-2,TGCGCCAGCAGCTTGGCGACAGGGGGCGGCTATGGCTACACCTTC,CASSLATGGGYGYTF